This is a list of T cell receptor beta chains from one sample in a study of T cell repertoires in cytomegalovirus infection. TCRdb reanalysed the reads using MiXCR and keeps one entry per CDR3 protein. This table has about 360,000 distinct CDR3 sequences, roughly 36% appearing once. For these TCRs, the target antigens are not known. The specimen comprised cultured PBMCs, sampled from culture after CMV antigen stimulation. These receptors were taken from a human donor in good health (CMV status not recorded). Some clones in this sample may be carry-over from other donors' samples. Each CDR3 is given with its conserved first and last residue. The D gene is left open where the match is weak. Clone size is shown for a subset of rows, as once, few, many or a class of expanded clone.

few	NA	TRBV28	TRBJ2-3	TGTGCCAGCAGTTCGTCGGGACTGCAGGTCGATACGCAGTATTTT	CASSSSGLQVDTQYF
NA	NA	TRBV6-8	TRBJ2-1	TGTGCCAGCAGTCCCCAGCGAGACTCCTACAATGAGCAGTTCTTC	CASSPQRDSYNEQFF
many	NA	TRBV7-2	TRBJ2-3	TGTGCCAGCAGCCCCCCCAGCGCGAGACGCACAGATACGCAGTATTTT	CASSPPSARRTDTQYF
once	NA	TRBV6-2/TRBV6-3	TRBJ2-7	TGTGCCAGCAGCGTCCTCGTTGCAGCTCCCTACGAGCAGTACTTC	CASSVLVAAPYEQYF
NA	NA	TRBV27	TRBJ2-7	TGTGCCAGCAGTAGACTAGGTGGATACGAGCAGTACTTC	CASSRLGGYEQYF
NA	TRBD2	TRBV28	TRBJ2-1	TGTGCCAGCAGCCAGGCGTGGGAGGGCCCCTACAATGAGCAGTTCTTC	CASSQAWEGPYNEQFF
NA	TRBD2	TRBV20-1	TRBJ2-3	TGCAGTGCTAGACTAGGGAAGGGAGGGTACGTTATGTATTTT	CSARLGKGGYVMYF
NA	NA	TRBV7-9	TRBJ1-1	TGTGCCAGCAGCTTTGGGGCAGGGGCTATTGAAGCTTTCTTT	CASSFGAGAIEAFF
NA	TRBD1	TRBV7-6	TRBJ2-3	TGTGCCAGCAGCTTTAGGCCGGGACAGGGCTCCGATACGCAGTATTTT	CASSFRPGQGSDTQYF
NA	NA	TRBV4-3	TRBJ2-1	TGCGCCAGCAGCCAAGGAGGAGATGGGAATGAGCAGTTCTTC	CASSQGGDGNEQFF
NA	NA	TRBV14	TRBJ2-5	TGTGCCAGCAGCCAAGGTTTAGCGACCCAGTACTTC	CASSQGLATQYF
NA	NA	TRBV6-2/TRBV6-3	TRBJ1-5	TGTGCCAGCAGTTATGGGCCGGTGAGCAATCAGCCCCAGCATTTT	CASSYGPVSNQPQHF
few	NA	TRBV7-2	TRBJ1-2	TGTGCCAGCAGCCCTACAGGACAGAACTATGGCTACACCTTC	CASSPTGQNYGYTF
NA	NA	TRBV19	TRBJ2-3	TGTGCCACCAGGGAGTGGACAGATACGCAGTATTTT	CATREWTDTQYF
NA	TRBD1	TRBV7-9	TRBJ2-7	TGTGCCAGCAGCTTAGCCGGACAGGGGGTCGCGGTAAGCTCCTACGAGCAGTACTTC	CASSLAGQGVAVSSYEQYF
NA	NA	TRBV4-1	TRBJ1-5	TGCGCCAGCAGCCATCTCCAGGGTGGTAATCAGCCCCAGCATTTT	CASSHLQGGNQPQHF
few	TRBD2	TRBV7-3	TRBJ2-1	TGTGCCTCATCCGGAGCGGGAGGGAACAATGAGCAGTTCTTC	CASSGAGGNNEQFF
NA	NA	TRBV9	TRBJ2-1	TGTGCCAGCAGCGTAGTGGGGACAAAGGGGGATGAGCAGTTCTTC	CASSVVGTKGDEQFF
NA	NA	TRBV18	TRBJ1-3	TGTGCCAGCTCCGCGGCCGGGACTGGAAACACCATATATTTT	CASSAAGTGNTIYF
NA	TRBD2	TRBV7-2	TRBJ2-1	TGTGCCAGCAGAGCTAGCGGGCACAATGAGCAGTTCTTC	CASRASGHNEQFF
NA	NA	TRBV19	TRBJ1-1	TGTGCCAGTAGTATCATTTTGCGGCAGAACACTGAAGCTTTCTTT	CASSIILRQNTEAFF
NA	TRBD2	TRBV7-2	TRBJ2-3	TGTGCCAGCAGCTTACCGGGAGGGCCAGATACGCAGTATTTT	CASSLPGGPDTQYF
NA	NA	TRBV4-1	TRBJ2-3	TGCGCCAGCAGCCAAGTTCTCGGGGCCAAAGCCCCCGATACGCAGTATTTT	CASSQVLGAKAPDTQYF
NA	TRBD1	TRBV7-4	TRBJ1-1	TGTGCCAGCAGCCCAGGACAGGCGTACACTGAAGCTTTCTTT	CASSPGQAYTEAFF
few	NA	TRBV4-3	TRBJ1-5	TGCGCCAGCAGCCAAGATGGGGGCCAGCCCCAGCATTTT	CASSQDGGQPQHF
NA	TRBD2	TRBV6-2/TRBV6-3	TRBJ2-1	TGTGCCAGCAGTCTCCACCCGGGACTAGCGTCCAATGAGCAGTTCTTC	CASSLHPGLASNEQFF
NA	TRBD2	TRBV7-4	TRBJ2-1	TGTGCCAGCAGCTTCCCTAGCGGACGGGTGTTGAATGAGCAGTTCTTC	CASSFPSGRVLNEQFF
many	TRBD2	TRBV7-2	TRBJ2-7	TGTGCCAGCAGCCGACCGGGACTAGCAGAGTACGAGCAGTACTTC	CASSRPGLAEYEQYF
NA	NA	TRBV12-3/TRBV12-4	TRBJ1-5	TGTGCCAGCAGTTTAGTATCAAGGGGCCTATATAGCAATCAGCCCCAGCATTTT	CASSLVSRGLYSNQPQHF
few	TRBD1	TRBV7-8	TRBJ1-5	TGTGCCAGCAGCTTAGTAGGGGCCGGGGGGGACAGACATCAGCCCCAGCATTTT	CASSLVGAGGDRHQPQHF
NA	NA	TRBV7-2	TRBJ1-4	TGTGCCAGCAGCTTATTCGGGCCCGTGGAAAAACTGTTTTTT	CASSLFGPVEKLFF
many	NA	TRBV7-2	TRBJ2-3	TGTGCCAGCAGGAGGGTCAGGAGTAACCTGGATACGCAGTATTTT	CASRRVRSNLDTQYF
few	NA	TRBV7-8	TRBJ1-4	TGTGCCAGCAGCGAAACAGGGATGCGGGGTAATGAAAAACTGTTTTTT	CASSETGMRGNEKLFF
NA	NA	TRBV7-3	TRBJ2-2	TGTGCCAGCAGCTCCACTCCCGGGGAGCTGTTTTTT	CASSSTPGELFF
many	TRBD2	TRBV7-9	TRBJ2-3	TGTGCCAGCAGCTTACGGCGGGAGTATATGACAGATACGCAGTATTTT	CASSLRREYMTDTQYF
few	NA	TRBV4-3	TRBJ2-7	TGCGCCAGCAGCCAAGACAGGGGGGGAGATCACTACGAGCAGTACTTC	CASSQDRGGDHYEQYF
few	NA	TRBV27	TRBJ2-1	TGTGCCAGCAGAAGAATCGGGAGCCACAATGAGCAGTTCTTC	CASRRIGSHNEQFF
NA	NA	TRBV18	TRBJ1-2	TGTGCCAGCTCACCGGAATCGGGGATTAACTATGGCTACACCTTC	CASSPESGINYGYTF
NA	NA	TRBV7-6	TRBJ1-4	TGTGCCAGCAGCTTAGTGGCTAACGGACTGTTTTTT	CASSLVANGLFF